These 10 T cell receptor beta chains share one sample of origin, sequenced in a study of T cell changes during pregnancy in multiple sclerosis (dated by TCRdb to the late 2010s). The library was prepared using the immunoSEQ multiplex PCR assay. TCRdb obtained this table from immuneACCESS and retained in-frame rearrangements with V and J assigned. These tables miss some clones; where compared with another copy, unresolved V genes account for less than half of the shortfall, and the remainder is unexplained. The sample yields about 52,000 clones; around nine tenths were counted once. The top ten clones comprise 0.35% to 0.4% of the sample. The starting material was CD4+ T cells from peripheral blood mononuclear cells, obtained before pregnancy. These receptors came from a female donor with multiple sclerosis, enrolled in a pregnancy study.

The CDR3 bases are TGTGCCAGCAGCCCCGGACAGGCGACTAGAGGCTACACCTTC. This sequence encodes CASSPGQATRGYTF. The rearrangement joins TRBV7-9 to TRBJ1-2; TRBD1 aligns across 7 bases. The CDR3 consists of 14 residues. With V trimmed by 5 bases and J by 8 bases, 11 bases remained unmatched. CDR1 is SEHNR and CDR2 is FQNEAQ in the germline V gene (reference sequence).

The V and J genes are TRBV6-4 and TRBJ2-3; D is ambiguous. With 6 bases removed from V and 4 bases from J, the gap between germline ends came to 5 bases. The CDR3 consists of 11 residues. Germline loops: CDR1 MRHNA, CDR2 SNTAGT. CDR3 residues: CASSHADTQYF. In DNA form, the CDR3 reads TGTGCCAGCAGCCATGCAGATACGCAGTATTTT.

The table lists this clone with a count of one. This chain links TRBV5-1 with TRBJ2-6, with 8 bases fitting TRBD1. V lost 4 bases to trimming and J lost 0 bases; unmatched junction nucleotides: 6. Germline V gene data show CDR1 as SGHRS and CDR2 as YFSETQ. The CDR3 runs to 17 residues. The CDR3, as DNA: TGCGCCAGCAGCGACGGACAGGGACGCTCTGGGGCCAACGTCCTGACTTTC. This gives the protein CASSDGQGRSGANVLTF. Combining the CDR3 with reference TRBV5-1 and TRBJ2-6 gives the whole variable domain KAGVTQTPRYLIKTRGQQVTLSCSPISGHRSVSWYQQTPGQGLQFLFEYFSETQRNKGNFPGRFSGRQFSNSRSEMNVSTLELGDSALYLCASSDGQGRSGANVLTFGAGSRLTVL.

The chain joins TRBV7-9 to TRBJ2-2, with TRBD2 matching over 7 bases. The CDR3 is 16 amino acids. Germline V gene lookup returns CDR1 SEHNR and CDR2 FQNEAQ (reference sequence). The V and J ends lost 7 bases and 3 bases, in that order; junction bases with no gene match: 11. DNA for the CDR3: TGTGCCAGCAACCGGCGGGGAGGGCCCGACACCGGGGAGCTGTTTTTT. This translates into CASNRRGGPDTGELFF.

This clone was counted once. The rearrangement joins TRBV4-1 to TRBJ1-2, with a tentative D call TRBD1 (6 bases). The CDR3 consists of 16 residues. The ends were cut back, 8 bases at V and 7 bases at J, with 26 bases in the middle. Looked up from germline, CDR1 is MGHRA and CDR2 is YSYEKL. The CDR3 coding sequence is TGCGCCAGCGGAAGATTTACAGGTGTAGGGGGGGGTGGCTACACCTTC. This translates into CASGRFTGVGGGGYTF.

The CDR3 reads CSDLQASDGYTF. The CDR3 DNA follows: TGCAGCGACTTACAGGCCTCGGATGGCTACACCTTC. The chain uses TRBV29-1 and TRBJ1-2, with D tentatively TRBD1 (5 bases). There are 12 residues in the CDR3. Looked up from germline, CDR1 is SQVTM and CDR2 is ANQGSEA. V shed 7 bases and J shed 6 bases, with 15 bases lying between them. The variable domain in full, completed from reference TRBV29-1 and TRBJ1-2, reads SAVISQKPSRDICQRGTSLTIQCQVDSQVTMMFWYRQQPGQSLTLIATANQGSEATYESGFVIDKFPISRPNLTFSTLTVSNMSPEDSSIYLCSDLQASDGYTFGSGTRLTVV.

The chain combines TRBV10-1 with TRBJ2-7, with 8 positions matching TRBD2. Germline V gene data show CDR1 as WNHNN and CDR2 as SYGVQD (reference sequence). V shed 8 bases and J 4 bases; nucleotides not matched to a gene: 10. The CDR3 is made up of 14 amino acids. CDR3 in amino acids: CASSPSGSRYEQYF. The DNA of the CDR3 is TGCGCCAGCTCGCCGAGCGGGAGTCGGTACGAGCAGTACTTC.

V and J are TRBV18 and TRBJ2-1; 7 bases line up with TRBD2. The CDR3 covers 16 residues. The germline V gene encodes CDR1 KGHSH and CDR2 LQKENI. The V segment lost 2 bases and the J segment 0 bases; nucleotides outside the gene matches: 4. The DNA of the CDR3 is TGTGCCAGCTCACCAATCGGCGGGAGCTCCTACAATGAGCAGTTCTTC. The encoded protein is CASSPIGGSSYNEQFF.

J is TRBJ2-7 and V is TRBV7-2; 8 bases are shared with TRBD2. Losses at the gene ends were 1 base for V and 3 bases for J; bases not matched to a gene: 5. CDR3 length: 15 amino acids. Germline assignment: CDR1 SGHTA and CDR2 FQGNSA. In nucleotides, the CDR3 is TGTGCCAGCAGCTTAGGGACTAGCAGCCACTACGAGCAGTACTTC. Translation: CASSLGTSSHYEQYF.

The rearrangement joins TRBV6-6 to TRBJ1-2; possibly TRBD1 for D (5 bases). The germline V gene encodes CDR1 MNHNY and CDR2 SVGAGI (reference sequence). V lost 2 bases and J 8 bases, leaving 9 bases between the germline ends. The CDR3 sequence is 12 residues long. The CDR3 here is CASSYPEGGYTF. The CDR3 DNA sequence: TGTGCCAGCAGTTACCCGGAGGGGGGCTACACCTTC.